This T cell receptor (beta chain) was recorded in a study of T cell responses to AZD1222 COVID-19 vaccine. The table came from immunoSEQ multiplex PCR; TCRdb's copy has only in-frame clones and leaves some out. Here the sample spans 90,000 to 120,000 clones, roughly 90% being singletons. In this sample, this clone turned up once. The origin of this receptor is an adult in good health. The sample consisted of peripheral blood, taken on day 0 of AZD1222 vaccination.

Written as DNA, the CDR3 is TGTGCCAGCAGTAGGCGGGAGGCTAGCACAGATACGCAGTATTTT. Its protein is CASSRREASTDTQYF. The chain combines TRBV11-2 with TRBJ2-3; the match to TRBD2 covers 8 bases. The germline V gene has CDR1 SGHAT and CDR2 FQNNGV. This CDR3 contains 15 residues. The V gene end was trimmed by 6 bases and the J gene end by 0 bases; junction bases not matched to a gene: 5.